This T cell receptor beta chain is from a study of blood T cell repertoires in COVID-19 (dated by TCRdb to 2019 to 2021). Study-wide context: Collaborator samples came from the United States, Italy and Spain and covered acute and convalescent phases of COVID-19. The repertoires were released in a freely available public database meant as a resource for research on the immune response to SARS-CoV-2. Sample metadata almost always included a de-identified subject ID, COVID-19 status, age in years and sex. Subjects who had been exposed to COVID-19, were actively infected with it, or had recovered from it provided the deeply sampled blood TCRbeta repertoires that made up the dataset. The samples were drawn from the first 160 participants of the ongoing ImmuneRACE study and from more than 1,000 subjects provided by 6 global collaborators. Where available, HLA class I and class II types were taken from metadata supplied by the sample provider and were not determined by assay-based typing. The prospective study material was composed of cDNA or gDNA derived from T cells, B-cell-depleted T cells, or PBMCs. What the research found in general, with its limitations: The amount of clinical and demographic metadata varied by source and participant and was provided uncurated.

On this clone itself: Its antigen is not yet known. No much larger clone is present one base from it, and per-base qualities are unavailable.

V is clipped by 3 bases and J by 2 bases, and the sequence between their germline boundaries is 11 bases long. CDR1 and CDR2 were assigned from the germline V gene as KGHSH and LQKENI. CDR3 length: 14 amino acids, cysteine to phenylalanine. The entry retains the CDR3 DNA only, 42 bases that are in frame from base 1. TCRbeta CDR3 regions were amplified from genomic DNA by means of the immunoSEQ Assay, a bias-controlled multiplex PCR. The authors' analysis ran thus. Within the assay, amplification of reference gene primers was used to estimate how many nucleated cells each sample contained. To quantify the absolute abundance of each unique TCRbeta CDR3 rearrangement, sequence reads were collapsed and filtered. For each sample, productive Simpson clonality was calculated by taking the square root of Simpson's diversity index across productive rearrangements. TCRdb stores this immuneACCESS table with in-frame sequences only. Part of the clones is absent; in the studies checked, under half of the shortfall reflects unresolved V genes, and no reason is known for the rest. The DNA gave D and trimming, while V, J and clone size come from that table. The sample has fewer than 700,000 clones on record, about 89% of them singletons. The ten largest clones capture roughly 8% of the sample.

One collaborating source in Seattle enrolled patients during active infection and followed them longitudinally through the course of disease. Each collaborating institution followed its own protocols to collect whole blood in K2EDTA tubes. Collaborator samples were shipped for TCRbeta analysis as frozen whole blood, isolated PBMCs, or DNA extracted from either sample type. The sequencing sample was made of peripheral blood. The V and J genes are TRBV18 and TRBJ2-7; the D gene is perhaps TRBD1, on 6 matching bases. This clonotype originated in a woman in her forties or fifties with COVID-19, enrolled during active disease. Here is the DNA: TGTGCCAGCTCACCGGGGGCACCCACCTACGAGCAGTACTTC. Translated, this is CASSPGAPTYEQYF.